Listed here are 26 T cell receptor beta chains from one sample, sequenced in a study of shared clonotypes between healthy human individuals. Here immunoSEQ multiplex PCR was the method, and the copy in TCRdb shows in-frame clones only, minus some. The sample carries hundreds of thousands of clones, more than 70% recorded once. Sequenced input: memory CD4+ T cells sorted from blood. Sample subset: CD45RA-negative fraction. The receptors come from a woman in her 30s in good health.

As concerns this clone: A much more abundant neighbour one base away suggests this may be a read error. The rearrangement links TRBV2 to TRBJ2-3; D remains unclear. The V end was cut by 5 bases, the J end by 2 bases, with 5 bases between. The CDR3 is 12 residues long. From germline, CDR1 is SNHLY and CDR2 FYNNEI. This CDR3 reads CASSYNTDTQYF. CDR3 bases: TGTGCCAGCAGTTACAACACAGATACGCAGTATTTT.

The CDR3 sequence is CASSQPERSSYEQYF. Written as DNA, the CDR3 is TGTGCCAGCAGCCAACCAGAACGAAGCTCCTACGAGCAGTACTTC. The J gene is TRBJ2-7, the V gene TRBV14; D call uncertain. With 2 bases removed from V and 0 bases from J, the gap between germline ends came to 11 bases. The CDR3 totals 15 residues. Germline CDR1 SGHDN, CDR2 FVKESK.

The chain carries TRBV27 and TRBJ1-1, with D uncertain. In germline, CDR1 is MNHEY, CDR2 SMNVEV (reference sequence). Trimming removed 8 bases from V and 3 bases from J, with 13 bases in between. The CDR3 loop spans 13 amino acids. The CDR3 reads CASHKWFDTEAFF. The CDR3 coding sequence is TGTGCCAGCCACAAATGGTTCGACACTGAAGCTTTCTTT.

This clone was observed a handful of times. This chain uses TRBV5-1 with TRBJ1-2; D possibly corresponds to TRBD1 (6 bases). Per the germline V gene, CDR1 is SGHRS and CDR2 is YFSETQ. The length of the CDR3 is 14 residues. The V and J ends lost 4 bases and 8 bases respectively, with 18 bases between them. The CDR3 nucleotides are TGCGCCAGCAGCCCGGGGGGGGCCCTGGAGGGCTACACCTTC. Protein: CASSPGGALEGYTF.

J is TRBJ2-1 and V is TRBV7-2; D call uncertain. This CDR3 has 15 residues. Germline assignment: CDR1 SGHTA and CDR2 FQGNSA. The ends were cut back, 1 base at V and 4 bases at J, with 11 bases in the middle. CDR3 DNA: TGTGCCAGCAGCTTAGTCTCCCTCGTATACAATGAGCAGTTCTTC. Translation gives CASSLVSLVYNEQFF.

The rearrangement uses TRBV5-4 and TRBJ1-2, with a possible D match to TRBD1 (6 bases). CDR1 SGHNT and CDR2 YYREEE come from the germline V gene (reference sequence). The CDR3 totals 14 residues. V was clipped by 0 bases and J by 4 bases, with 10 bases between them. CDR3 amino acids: CASSLGQASYGYTF. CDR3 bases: TGTGCCAGCAGCTTGGGACAGGCCAGCTATGGCTACACCTTC.

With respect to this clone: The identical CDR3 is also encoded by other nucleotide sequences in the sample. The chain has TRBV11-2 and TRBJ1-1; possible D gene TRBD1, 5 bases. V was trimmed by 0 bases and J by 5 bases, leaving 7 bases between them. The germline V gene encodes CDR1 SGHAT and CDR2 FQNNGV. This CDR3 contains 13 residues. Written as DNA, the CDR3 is TGTGCCAGCAGCTTAGAGGGGCCAACTGAAGCTTTCTTT. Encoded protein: CASSLEGPTEAFF. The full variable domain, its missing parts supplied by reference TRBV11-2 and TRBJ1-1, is EAGVAQSPRYKIIEKRQSVAFWCNPISGHATLYWYQQILGQGPKLLIQFQNNGVVDDSQLPKDRFSAERLKGVDSTLKIQPAKLEDSAVYLCASSLEGPTEAFFGQGTRLTVV.

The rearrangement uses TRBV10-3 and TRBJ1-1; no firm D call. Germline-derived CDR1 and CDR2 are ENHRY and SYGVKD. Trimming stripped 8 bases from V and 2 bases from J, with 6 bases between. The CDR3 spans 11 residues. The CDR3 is CAIRANTEAFF. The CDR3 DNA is TGTGCCATCCGGGCTAACACTGAAGCTTTCTTT.

The chain's CDR3 is CASSPGTGANEKLFF. The DNA for the CDR3 is TGCGCCAGCAGTCCCGGGACAGGGGCTAATGAAAAACTGTTTTTT. V gene TRBV5-1 combines with J gene TRBJ1-4; 10 nucleotides agree with TRBD1. The germline CDR1 and CDR2 sequences are SGHRS and YFSETQ. The trim removed 5 bases at V and 3 bases at J, leaving 4 bases unmatched. The CDR3 has 15 amino acids.

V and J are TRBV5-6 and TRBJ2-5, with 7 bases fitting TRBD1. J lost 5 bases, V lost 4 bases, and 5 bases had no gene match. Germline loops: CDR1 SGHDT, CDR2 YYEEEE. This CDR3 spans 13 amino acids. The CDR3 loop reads CASSRGRGETQYF. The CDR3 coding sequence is TGTGCCAGCAGCAGGGGGCGCGGGGAGACCCAGTACTTC.

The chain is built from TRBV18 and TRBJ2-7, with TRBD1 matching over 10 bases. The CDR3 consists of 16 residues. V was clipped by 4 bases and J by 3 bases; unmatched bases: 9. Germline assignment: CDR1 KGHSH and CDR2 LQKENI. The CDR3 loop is CASSLTGTGAIYEQYF. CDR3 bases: TGTGCCAGCTCACTGACCGGGACAGGGGCGATCTACGAGCAGTACTTC.

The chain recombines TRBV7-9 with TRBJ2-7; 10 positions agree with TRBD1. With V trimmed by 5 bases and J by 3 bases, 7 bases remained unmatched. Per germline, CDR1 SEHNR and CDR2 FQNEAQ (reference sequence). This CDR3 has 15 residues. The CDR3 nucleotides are TGTGCCAGCAGCCCTAAGACAGGGGGCATCTACGAGCAGTACTTC. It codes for CASSPKTGGIYEQYF.

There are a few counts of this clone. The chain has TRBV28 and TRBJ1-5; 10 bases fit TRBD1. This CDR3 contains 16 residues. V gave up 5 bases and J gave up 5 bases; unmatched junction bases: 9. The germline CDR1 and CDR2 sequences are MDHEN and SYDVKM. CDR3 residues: CASSAPWTGGDQPQHF. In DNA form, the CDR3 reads TGTGCCAGCAGTGCCCCTTGGACAGGGGGTGATCAGCCCCAGCATTTT. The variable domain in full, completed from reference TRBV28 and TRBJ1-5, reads DVKVTQSSRYLVKRTGEKVFLECVQDMDHENMFWYRQDPGLGLRLIYFSYDVKMKEKGDIPEGYSVSREKKERFSLILESASTNQTSMYLCASSAPWTGGDQPQHFGDGTRLSIL.

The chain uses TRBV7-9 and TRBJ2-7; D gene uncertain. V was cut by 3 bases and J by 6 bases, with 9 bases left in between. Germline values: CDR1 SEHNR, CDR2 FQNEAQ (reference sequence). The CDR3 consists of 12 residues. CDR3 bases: TGTGCCAGCAGCTTCTCCCCTAGCGAGCAGTACTTC. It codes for CASSFSPSEQYF.

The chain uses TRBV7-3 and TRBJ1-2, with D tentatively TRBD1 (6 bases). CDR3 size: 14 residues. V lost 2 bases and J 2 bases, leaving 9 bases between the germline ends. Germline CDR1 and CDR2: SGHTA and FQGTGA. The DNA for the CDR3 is TGTGCCAGCAGCTTACAGGGGACAAACTATGGCTACACCTTC. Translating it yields CASSLQGTNYGYTF. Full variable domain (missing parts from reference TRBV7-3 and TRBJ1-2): GAGVSQTPSNKVTEKGKYVELRCDPISGHTALYWYRQSLGQGPEFLIYFQGTGAADDSGLPNDRFFAVRPEGSVSTLKIQRTERGDSAVYLCASSLQGTNYGYTFGSGTRLTVV.

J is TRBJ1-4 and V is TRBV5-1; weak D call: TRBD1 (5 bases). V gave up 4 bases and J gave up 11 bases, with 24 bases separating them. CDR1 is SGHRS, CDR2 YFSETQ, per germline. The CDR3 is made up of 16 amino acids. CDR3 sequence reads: CASSLISGAGGGKLFF. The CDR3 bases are TGCGCCAGCAGCCTTATCTCCGGGGCAGGAGGAGGGAAACTGTTTTTT.

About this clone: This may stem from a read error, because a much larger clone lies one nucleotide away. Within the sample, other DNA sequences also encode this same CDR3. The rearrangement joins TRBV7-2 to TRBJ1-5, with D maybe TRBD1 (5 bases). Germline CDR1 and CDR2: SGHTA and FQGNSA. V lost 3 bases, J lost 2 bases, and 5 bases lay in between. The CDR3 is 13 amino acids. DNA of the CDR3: TGTGCCAGCAGCTTGACAGGCAATCAGCCCCAGCATTTT. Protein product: CASSLTGNQPQHF.

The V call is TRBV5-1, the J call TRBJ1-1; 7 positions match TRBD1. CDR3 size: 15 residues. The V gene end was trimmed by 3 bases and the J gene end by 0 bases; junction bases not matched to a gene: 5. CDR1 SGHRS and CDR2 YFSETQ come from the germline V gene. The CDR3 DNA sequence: TGCGCCAGCAGCTGGTCGGACAGGTTGAACACTGAAGCTTTCTTT. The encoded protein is CASSWSDRLNTEAFF.

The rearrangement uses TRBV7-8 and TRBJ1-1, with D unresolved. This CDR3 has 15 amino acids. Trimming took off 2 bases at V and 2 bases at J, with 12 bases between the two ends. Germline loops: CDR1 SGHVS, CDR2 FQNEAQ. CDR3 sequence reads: CASSLTGVDNTEAFF. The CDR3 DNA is TGTGCCAGCAGCTTAACCGGAGTAGATAACACTGAAGCTTTCTTT.

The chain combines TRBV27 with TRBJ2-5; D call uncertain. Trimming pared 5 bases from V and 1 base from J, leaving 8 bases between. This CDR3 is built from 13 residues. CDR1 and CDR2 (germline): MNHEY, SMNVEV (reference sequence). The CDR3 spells CASSESRQETQYF. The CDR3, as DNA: TGTGCCAGCAGTGAGTCGCGCCAAGAGACCCAGTACTTC.

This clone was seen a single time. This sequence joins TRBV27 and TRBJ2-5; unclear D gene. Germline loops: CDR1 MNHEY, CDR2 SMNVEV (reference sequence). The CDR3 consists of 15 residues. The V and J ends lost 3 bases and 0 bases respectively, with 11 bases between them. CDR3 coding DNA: TGTGCCAGCAGTTTTCGTGGCGAGTACCAAGAGACCCAGTACTTC. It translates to CASSFRGEYQETQYF.

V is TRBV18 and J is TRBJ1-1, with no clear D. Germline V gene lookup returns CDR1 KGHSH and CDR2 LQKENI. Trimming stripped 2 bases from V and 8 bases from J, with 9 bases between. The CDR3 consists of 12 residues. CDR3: CASSPSMTEAFF. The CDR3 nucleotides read TGTGCCAGCTCACCAAGTATGACAGAAGCTTTCTTT.

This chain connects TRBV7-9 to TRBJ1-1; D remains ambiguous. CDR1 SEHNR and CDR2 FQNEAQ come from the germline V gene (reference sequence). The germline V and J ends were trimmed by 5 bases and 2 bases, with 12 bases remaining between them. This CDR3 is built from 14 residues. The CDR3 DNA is TGTGCCAGCAGCCCTAAAGGGCATAACACTGAAGCTTTCTTT. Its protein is CASSPKGHNTEAFF. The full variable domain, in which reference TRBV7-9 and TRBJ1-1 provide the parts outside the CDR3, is DTGVSQNPRHKITKRGQNVTFRCDPISEHNRLYWYRQTLGQGPEFLTYFQNEAQLEKSRLLSDRFSAERPKGSFSTLEIQRTEQGDSAMYLCASSPKGHNTEAFFGQGTRLTVV.

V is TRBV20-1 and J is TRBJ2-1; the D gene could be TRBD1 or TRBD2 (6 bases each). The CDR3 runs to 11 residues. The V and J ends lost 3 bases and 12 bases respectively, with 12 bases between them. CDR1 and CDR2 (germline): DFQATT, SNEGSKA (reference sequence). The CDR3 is CSASNGGGQFF. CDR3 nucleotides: TGCAGTGCTAGCAATGGAGGGGGGCAGTTCTTC.

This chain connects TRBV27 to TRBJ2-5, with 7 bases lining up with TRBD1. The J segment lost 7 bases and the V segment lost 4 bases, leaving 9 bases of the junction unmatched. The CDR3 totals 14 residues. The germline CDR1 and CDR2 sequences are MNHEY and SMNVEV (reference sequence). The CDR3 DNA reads TGTGCCAGCAGTTCTAACCGACAGGGTGGGACCCAGTACTTC. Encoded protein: CASSSNRQGGTQYF.

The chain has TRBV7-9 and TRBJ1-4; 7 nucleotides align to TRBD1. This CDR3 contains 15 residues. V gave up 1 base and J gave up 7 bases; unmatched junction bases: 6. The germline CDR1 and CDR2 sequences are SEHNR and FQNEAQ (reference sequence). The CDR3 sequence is CASSLGQGMTEKLFF. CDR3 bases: TGTGCCAGCAGCTTAGGACAGGGAATGACTGAAAAACTGTTTTTT.